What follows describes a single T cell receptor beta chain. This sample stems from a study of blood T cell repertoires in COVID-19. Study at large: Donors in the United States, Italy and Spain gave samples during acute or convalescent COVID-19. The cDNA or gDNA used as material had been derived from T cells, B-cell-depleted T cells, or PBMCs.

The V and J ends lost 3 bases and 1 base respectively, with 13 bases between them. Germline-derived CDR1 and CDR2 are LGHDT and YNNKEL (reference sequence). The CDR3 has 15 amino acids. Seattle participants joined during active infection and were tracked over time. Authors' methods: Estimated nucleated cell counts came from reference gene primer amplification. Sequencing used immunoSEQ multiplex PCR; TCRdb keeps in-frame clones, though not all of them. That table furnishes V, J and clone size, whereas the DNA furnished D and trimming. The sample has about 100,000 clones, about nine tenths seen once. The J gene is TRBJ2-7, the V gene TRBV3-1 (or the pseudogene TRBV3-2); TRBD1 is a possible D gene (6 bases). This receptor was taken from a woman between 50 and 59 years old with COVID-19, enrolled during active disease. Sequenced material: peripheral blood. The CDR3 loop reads CASSQQTGRSYEQYF. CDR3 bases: TGTGCCAGCAGCCAGCAGACAGGTCGATCCTACGAGCAGTACTTC.